The present T cell receptor (beta chain) was sequenced within a study of T cells in localized non-small cell lung cancer (dated by TCRdb to between 2020 and 2021). With respect to the entire study: T cell repertoires of 200 to 300 early-stage NSCLC patients were analyzed, with tumors being compared against uninvolved tumor-adjacent lungs. The cohort consisted of around 250 treatment-naive NSCLC patients whose localized lung tumors had been resected. Of the NSCLC patients, about 130 were male and approximately 110 were female, and the mean age was around 66 years.

At diagnosis, peripheral blood, uninvolved tumor-adjacent lung and tumor were collected and stored as a combination of fresh-frozen and FFPE material. TCR beta CDR3 regions were sequenced from DNA using the immunoSEQ Assay. The paper's data handling went like this. T cell density was computed as TCR beta template counts normalized to usable DNA estimated by amplifying housekeeping genes. Using the preseqR package, richness was estimated by extrapolating to 120,000 templates for tissue samples and 400,000 templates for PBMC samples. Clonality was defined by subtracting Pielou's evenness from one. Tissue-enriched TCRs were identified through differential abundance testing performed on productive amino-acid clonotypes, with a minimum total count of 5 and an alpha of 0.1. The Jaccard Index and the Morisita Overlap Index were used to measure repertoire overlap between compartments. GLIPH grouped TCR beta CDR3s together with public tetramer-defined viral CDR3s, and a viral motif had to include at least three viral sequences and show V-gene enrichment. Imported from immuneACCESS, the table was reduced by TCRdb to in-frame sequences with V and J called. These copies leave out some clones; in studies compared against another copy, an unresolved V gene accounts for under half, and the cause of the remainder is not known. D and trimming were read from the DNA, whereas the V and J calls and clone size are those reported in that table. The sample table holds 2,000 to 3,000 clones, of which about 25% were seen once. Together, the top ten hold over 12% of the sample.

On the study overall, not on this receptor specifically: Uninvolved tumor-adjacent lung showed the highest T cell clonality, higher than tumor, which suggests more focused antigenic responses in the uninvolved tumor-adjacent lung. Because multi-region sequencing of the tumors was not done, intratumor heterogeneity could not be ruled out. A median of approximately 55 of the top 100 tumor clones were detected in paired uninvolved adjacent lung, and some 30 of these tumor clones were also found among the top 100 clones of the paired uninvolved adjacent lung. Because of the exploratory design, TCR variables were selected using unadjusted p-values without false-discovery rate correction. Higher blood T cell density associated with longer overall survival, while higher adjacent-lung clonality associated with shorter survival.

To note about this clone: The specificity of this receptor is unknown. Qualities for individual bases were not recorded, and no much larger clone is one base off.

Taken from the germline V gene, the CDR1 and CDR2 loops are SGHRS and YFSETQ. The germline V and J ends show losses of 4 bases and 6 bases respectively, and no gene match explains 8 bases of the junction. The CDR3, from cysteine to phenylalanine, totals 15 residues. Of all the DNA, just the CDR3 is kept, 45 bases in frame from base 1. Sequenced material: lung tumor tissue, taken before any cancer treatment. This receptor chain uses TRBV5-1 and TRBJ2-2, and 8 junction bases match TRBD1. This sequence was found in a female donor over 55 with stage I lung adenocarcinoma. The CDR3 protein sequence reads: CASSVRTGSPGELFF. The sequenced DNA: TGCGCCAGCAGCGTCAGGACAGGGAGTCCCGGGGAGCTGTTTTTT.